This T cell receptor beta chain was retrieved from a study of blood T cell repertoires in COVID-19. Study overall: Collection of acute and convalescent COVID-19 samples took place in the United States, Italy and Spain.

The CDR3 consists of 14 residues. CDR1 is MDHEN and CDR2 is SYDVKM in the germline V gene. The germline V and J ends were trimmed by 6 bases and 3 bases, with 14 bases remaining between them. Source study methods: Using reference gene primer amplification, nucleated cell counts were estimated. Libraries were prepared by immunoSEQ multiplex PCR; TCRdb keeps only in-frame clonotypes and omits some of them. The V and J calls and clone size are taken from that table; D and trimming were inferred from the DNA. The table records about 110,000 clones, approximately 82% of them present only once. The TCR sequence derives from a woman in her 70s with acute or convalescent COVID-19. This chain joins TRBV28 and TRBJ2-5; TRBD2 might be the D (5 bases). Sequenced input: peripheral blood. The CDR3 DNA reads TGTGCCAGCAGGAGTGTCCGGGGAAAAGAGACCCAGTACTTC. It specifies CASRSVRGKETQYF. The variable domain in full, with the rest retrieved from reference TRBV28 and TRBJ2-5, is DVKVTQSSRYLVKRTGEKVFLECVQDMDHENMFWYRQDPGLGLRLIYFSYDVKMKEKGDIPEGYSVSREKKERFSLILESASTNQTSMYLCASRSVRGKETQYFGPGTRLLVL.